One sample yielded the 12 T cell receptor beta chains listed below, sequenced in a study of blood T cell repertoires in COVID-19. TCRdb keeps only in-frame clones here, not all; method: immunoSEQ multiplex PCR. The sample gives roughly 260,000 clones, roughly 87% of which show up once; 2.2% is in the top ten. Sequencing was performed on peripheral blood. These receptors came from a woman aged 45-59 years who had recovered from COVID-19.

V and J are TRBV29-1 and TRBJ1-1; 10 nucleotides line up with TRBD1. The CDR3 has 16 residues. Germline loops: CDR1 SQVTM, CDR2 ANQGSEA. Trimming cost V 6 bases and J 1 base; bases outside gene matches: 11. CDR3 in DNA: TGCAGCGTGGATACCGGGACAGGGGCCCGGAACACTGAAGCTTTCTTT. Its protein is CSVDTGTGARNTEAFF.

This clone appeared a single time. The genes are TRBV15 and TRBJ2-1, with a weak D call TRBD2 (6 bases). The germline V and J ends were trimmed by 2 bases and 1 base, with 18 bases remaining between them. The length of the CDR3 is 18 residues. Germline assignment: CDR1 LNHNV and CDR2 YYDKDF (reference sequence). CDR3 protein: CATSRLNTGGLSYNEQFF. CDR3 nucleotide sequence: TGTGCCACCAGCAGACTAAACACCGGGGGATTGTCCTACAATGAGCAGTTCTTC.

This clone was seen once. The genes are TRBV19 and TRBJ1-2, with 10 bases lining up with TRBD1. From germline, CDR1 is LNHDA and CDR2 SQIVND (reference sequence). V shed 0 bases and J 3 bases; nucleotides not matched to a gene: 10. This CDR3 comprises 18 residues. This CDR3 is CASSIDRQGASIDYGYTF. DNA for the CDR3: TGTGCCAGTAGTATAGATCGACAGGGGGCTTCGATAGACTATGGCTACACCTTC.

V and J are TRBV7-8 and TRBJ1-1, with D maybe TRBD1 (5 bases). Germline V gene lookup returns CDR1 SGHVS and CDR2 FQNEAQ. Trimming left V 5 bases short and J 1 base short, with 11 bases between. The CDR3 totals 14 residues. CDR3 sequence (DNA): TGTGCCAGCAGCGTCCGGACAAGGAACACTGAAGCTTTCTTT. Amino acid sequence: CASSVRTRNTEAFF.

This clone was observed a single time. The V call is TRBV3-1 (or the pseudogene TRBV3-2), the J call TRBJ1-6; 8 positions match TRBD1. The J segment lost 14 bases and the V segment lost 1 base, leaving 7 bases of the junction unmatched. The CDR3 contains 14 residues. Germline CDR1 LGHDT, CDR2 YNNKEL (reference sequence). The CDR3 DNA reads TGTGCCAGCAGCCAAGGACAGGGGTTAGGAGCCCTCCACTTT. It is translated as CASSQGQGLGALHF.

This chain connects TRBV3-1 (or the pseudogene TRBV3-2) to TRBJ1-1, with D possibly matching TRBD1 (6 bases). The CDR3 extends over 16 amino acids. The V gene's germline CDR1 is LGHDT and CDR2 YNNKEL (reference sequence). V was shortened by 2 bases and J by 0 bases, with 13 bases between the two germline ends. CDR3 nucleotides: TGTGCCAGCAGCCAAAGGTGGCGGGGGCTGAACACTGAAGCTTTCTTT. Translating gives CASSQRWRGLNTEAFF.

The chain is built from TRBV27 and TRBJ2-7; 13 nucleotides agree with TRBD2. This CDR3 spans 16 amino acids. The J segment lost 3 bases and the V segment lost 1 base, leaving 3 bases of the junction unmatched. CDR1 and CDR2 (germline): MNHEY, SMNVEV (reference sequence). The CDR3 protein is CASSLFRTSGSYEQYF. For the CDR3, the DNA is TGTGCCAGCAGTTTATTCCGGACTAGCGGGAGCTACGAGCAGTACTTC.

The table lists this clone with a count of one. CDR3 protein: CASSLAQGGMGDTQYF. For the CDR3, the DNA is TGCGCCAGCAGCTTGGCTCAAGGAGGTATGGGGGATACGCAGTATTTT. The chain has TRBV5-1 and TRBJ2-3; possible D gene TRBD2, 5 bases. Trimming removed 0 bases from V and 6 bases from J, with 17 bases in between. The CDR3 consists of 16 residues. Germline lookup yields CDR1 SGHRS and CDR2 YFSETQ. The full variable domain, with the rest looked up from reference TRBV5-1 and TRBJ2-3, is KAGVTQTPRYLIKTRGQQVTLSCSPISGHRSVSWYQQTPGQGLQFLFEYFSETQRNKGNFPGRFSGRQFSNSRSEMNVSTLELGDSALYLCASSLAQGGMGDTQYFGPGTRLTVL.

This clone has only one observation. This chain links TRBV20-1 with TRBJ2-1; 12 bases map to TRBD2. The trim removed 3 bases at V and 0 bases at J, leaving 12 bases unmatched. There are 19 residues in the CDR3. The germline V gene has CDR1 DFQATT and CDR2 SNEGSKA (reference sequence). Here the CDR3 DNA reads TGCAGTGCTAGTGTCAGCCTAGCGGGAGGGCCGGGCTCCTACAATGAGCAGTTCTTC. Translating it yields CSASVSLAGGPGSYNEQFF.

The chain employs TRBV28 and TRBJ2-7, with no clear D. This CDR3 is built from 14 residues. Germline V CDR1 and CDR2: MDHEN, SYDVKM. V lost 0 bases to trimming and J lost 7 bases, with 13 bases between them. CDR3 nucleotide sequence: TGTGCCAGCAGTTTATGGGTCTCCTTACGGGAGCAGTACTTC. Translating it yields CASSLWVSLREQYF.

This chain links TRBV6-5 with TRBJ1-1; D gene uncertain. The CDR3 has 13 amino acids. Trimming cost V 6 bases and J 10 bases, with 18 bases left between them. Germline V CDR1 and CDR2: MNHEY, SVGAGI. Written as DNA, the CDR3 is TGTGCCAGCAGATCCACGGGAACTGGAGCAGCTTTCTTT. It yields the protein CASRSTGTGAAFF.

This clone has only one observation. This chain joins TRBV11-1 and TRBJ2-1, with D hard to call. Germline V CDR1 and CDR2: SGHAT, FQDESV (reference sequence). The CDR3 spans 15 residues. Trimming stripped 2 bases from V and 0 bases from J, with 8 bases between. The CDR3 DNA sequence: TGTGCCAGCAGCTTAATGCGTAGCTCCTACAATGAGCAGTTCTTC. Its protein is CASSLMRSSYNEQFF.